The 30 T cell receptor beta chains listed next were all sequenced from one sample in a study of T cells after yellow fever vaccination (dated by TCRdb to the late 2010s). Libraries came from 5' RACE. Sequencing was performed on an Illumina NovaSeq 6000. The public reads were reprocessed in TCRdb via fastp at Q25 and MiXCR, keeping in-frame beta chains. Here each entry gathers all rows of one CDR3 protein and keeps the most common genes and DNA. Recorded for this sample are just over 250,000 distinct CDR3 sequences; around 4.9% of them occurred a single time. 2.5% to 4% of the sample is in the top ten clones. In the paper's terms, the treatment or condition label means: live attenuated yellow fever vaccine strain. The specimen was CD4+ T cells sorted from PBMCs, collected on the day of the yellow fever booster vaccination. Source of these receptors: a man aged 18 to 30 who received the YFV17D yellow fever vaccine.

This chain connects TRBV12-3 or TRBV12-4 to TRBJ1-5; D remains ambiguous. Trimming removed 2 bases at V and 8 bases at J, with 10 bases between. The CDR3 sequence is 13 residues long. CDR3 bases: TGTGCCAGCAGTTTATTTCGATACGAGCCCCAGCATTTT. This encodes CASSLFRYEPQHF.

About this clonotype: A much larger clone lies a single base off, so this may be a read error. Since the CDR3 does not end with the conserved phenylalanine or tryptophan, this likely comes from a read error. V and J are TRBV15 and TRBJ1-2, with unresolved D. In germline, CDR1 is LNHNV, CDR2 YYDKDF (reference sequence). V was cut by 0 bases and J by 5 bases, with 10 bases left in between. This CDR3 has 14 residues. CDR3 amino acids: CATSRDIWEYGYTL. The CDR3 DNA sequence: TGTGCCACCAGCAGAGATATTTGGGAGTATGGCTACACCCTC.

The V gene is TRBV7-2, the J gene TRBJ1-4; the match to TRBD1 covers 7 bases. Germline V gives CDR1 SGHTA, CDR2 FQGNSA. V trimming: 5 bases; J trimming: 4 bases; junction bases outside the gene matches: 16. The CDR3 runs to 18 residues. This CDR3 is CASSQGGTSALINEKLFF. CDR3 DNA sequence: TGTGCCAGCAGCCAGGGGGGGACCTCTGCACTGATTAATGAAAAACTGTTTTTT.

This clonotype was detected many times. V gene TRBV5-1 combines with J gene TRBJ2-3, with TRBD2 identical over 9 bases. Germline CDR1 SGHRS, CDR2 YFSETQ. The CDR3 extends over 15 amino acids. The V gene end was trimmed by 2 bases and the J gene end by 3 bases; junction bases not matched to a gene: 4. The CDR3 bases are TGCGCCAGCAGCTTCCCTAGCGGGGTAACAGATACGCAGTATTTT. Amino acids: CASSFPSGVTDTQYF.

The V gene is TRBV20-1, the J gene TRBJ2-3; D is ambiguous. The V gene lost 6 bases and the J gene lost 3 bases, with 7 bases spanning the gap. Per germline, CDR1 DFQATT and CDR2 SNEGSKA (reference sequence). This CDR3 is built from 11 residues. The CDR3 DNA reads TGCAGTGCGCTACGTACAGATACGCAGTATTTT. It specifies CSALRTDTQYF.

The chain joins TRBV9 to TRBJ2-3, with 7 positions matching TRBD1. CDR3 length: 15 amino acids. Germline trimming cut 2 bases from V and 6 bases from J; bases unmatched to any gene: 9. Germline-derived CDR1 and CDR2 are SGDLS and YYNGEE. Here the CDR3 reads CASSVRQGELDTQYF. CDR3 sequence (DNA): TGTGCCAGCAGCGTCAGACAGGGTGAATTGGATACGCAGTATTTT.

The chain joins TRBV12-3 or TRBV12-4 to TRBJ1-5; the D gene is possibly TRBD1 (5 bases). V lost 2 bases to trimming and J lost 4 bases, with 9 bases between them. This CDR3 is built from 14 residues. The CDR3 reads CASSLHDRNQPQHF. The DNA for the CDR3 is TGTGCCAGCAGTTTACACGACAGAAATCAGCCCCAGCATTTT.

This clonotype was recorded many times. V gene TRBV6-5 combines with J gene TRBJ2-1; no definite D call. Germline CDR1 reads MNHEY; CDR2 reads SVGAGI. V was clipped by 6 bases and J by 8 bases, with 8 bases between them. CDR3 length: 11 residues. Written as DNA, the CDR3 is TGTGCCAGCAGGGTCAATTATGAGCAGTTCTTC. Encoded protein: CASRVNYEQFF.

This clonotype was counted many times. The genes are TRBV29-1 and TRBJ2-1, with D uncertain. This CDR3 spans 15 amino acids. Germline loops: CDR1 SQVTM, CDR2 ANQGSEA. V was clipped by 7 bases and J by 0 bases, with 16 bases between them. CDR3 nucleotides: TGCAGCGGGCATCTGAGAGAGAACTCCTACAATGAGCAGTTCTTC. Translation gives CSGHLRENSYNEQFF.

This clonotype turned up a few times. V usage is TRBV28 and J usage is TRBJ1-5; D is perhaps TRBD1 (6 bases). This CDR3 contains 15 residues. V was clipped by 6 bases and J by 3 bases, with 15 bases between them. Germline loops: CDR1 MDHEN, CDR2 SYDVKM. As DNA, the CDR3 is TGTGCCAGCAGAGTGGGTGGACAGATCAATCAGCCCCAGCATTTT. It yields the protein CASRVGGQINQPQHF. Complete variable domain (other parts from reference TRBV28 and TRBJ1-5): DVKVTQSSRYLVKRTGEKVFLECVQDMDHENMFWYRQDPGLGLRLIYFSYDVKMKEKGDIPEGYSVSREKKERFSLILESASTNQTSMYLCASRVGGQINQPQHFGDGTRLSIL.

This clonotype showed up just a few times. J is TRBJ2-4 and V is TRBV7-2; perhaps TRBD1 as D (6 bases). Trimming took off 6 bases at V and 12 bases at J, with 21 bases between the two ends. Germline CDR1 reads SGHTA; CDR2 reads FQGNSA. The CDR3 is 14 amino acids. The chain's CDR3 is CASSFHPGAQAQYF. CDR3 nucleotide sequence: TGTGCCAGCAGTTTCCACCCAGGGGCTCAAGCTCAGTACTTC.

Only a few counts were recorded for this clonotype. V and J are TRBV5-8 and TRBJ2-5; tentative D call: TRBD2 (6 bases). This CDR3 is built from 13 residues. V was clipped by 3 bases and J by 4 bases, with 10 bases between them. Germline CDR1 and CDR2: SGHTS and YDEGEE. The CDR3 DNA is TGTGCCAGCAGCTCCACTAGCTCAGAGACCCAGTACTTC. It is translated as CASSSTSSETQYF.

This clonotype has at least ten counts. CDR3 residues: CASSLGTASGELFF. The DNA of the CDR3 is TGTGCCAGCAGCTTGGGGACCGCATCCGGGGAGCTGTTTTTT. The rearrangement uses TRBV5-5 and TRBJ2-2, with unresolved D. V was cut by 0 bases and J by 6 bases, with 9 bases left in between. Germline CDR1 SGHKS, CDR2 YYEKEE (reference sequence). This CDR3 has 14 amino acids.

This clonotype was found a few times. The V call is TRBV20-1, the J call TRBJ1-2; D is uncertain. V dropped 6 bases and J dropped 4 bases, with 12 bases sitting between them. The CDR3 is made up of 12 amino acids. CDR1 and CDR2 from the germline V gene are DFQATT and SNEGSKA (reference sequence). In DNA form, the CDR3 reads TGCAGTGCGCTCACTCGGGGCTATGGCTACACCTTC. Translated: CSALTRGYGYTF.

This clonotype has just a few counts. At one of its ends the junction is not consistent with the germline gene, which may arise from a read error. The chain recombines TRBV19 with TRBJ1-6; no clear D. CDR3 length: 13 residues. Germline lookup yields CDR1 LNHDA and CDR2 SQIVND (reference sequence). CDR3 amino acids: CASSPRGGSPADF. The CDR3 nucleotides read TGTGCCAGTAGTCCGCGCGGAGGGAGCCCGGCCGACTTT.

For the CDR3, the DNA is TGTGCCAGCAGCCCCATGATCGGGCAGGGATATCAGCCCCAGCATTTT. Its translation is CASSPMIGQGYQPQHF. The chain links TRBV28 to TRBJ1-5; D perhaps matches TRBD1 (5 bases). V gave up 6 bases and J gave up 5 bases, with 20 bases separating them. This CDR3 has 16 amino acids. Germline assignment: CDR1 MDHEN and CDR2 SYDVKM.

The sample holds a few counts of this clonotype. The chain recombines TRBV20-1 with TRBJ1-2; TRBD1 might be the D (5 bases). The CDR3 contains 15 residues. V lost 2 bases to trimming and J lost 3 bases, with 16 bases between them. CDR1 and CDR2 from the germline V gene are DFQATT and SNEGSKA (reference sequence). The CDR3 DNA reads TGCAGTGCTAGACAGGGTCTAACGGAATACTATGGCTACACCTTC. Amino acids: CSARQGLTEYYGYTF.

This clonotype was observed a handful of times. The rearrangement links TRBV10-2 to TRBJ1-4; tentatively, D is TRBD1 (5 bases). CDR1 WSHSY and CDR2 SAAADI come from the germline V gene. Trimming left V 3 bases short and J 8 bases short, with 7 bases between. CDR3 length: 12 amino acids. The CDR3 DNA reads as TGCGCCAGCAGTGATGGGGACGAAAAACTGTTTTTT. It translates to CASSDGDEKLFF.

CDR3 coding DNA: TGTGCCAGCACCGGGACAGGGTCCACTGAAGCTTTCTTT. Amino acid sequence: CASTGTGSTEAFF. The genes are TRBV2 and TRBJ1-1; 9 positions match TRBD1. This CDR3 comprises 13 residues. The V segment lost 7 bases and the J segment 4 bases; nucleotides outside the gene matches: 4. Per germline, CDR1 SNHLY and CDR2 FYNNEI.

This clonotype has more than one count but fewer than ten. This sequence joins TRBV18 and TRBJ1-6; D may be TRBD1 (5 bases). With 6 bases removed from V and 10 bases from J, the gap between germline ends came to 16 bases. CDR1 and CDR2 from the germline V gene are KGHSH and LQKENI. This CDR3 region has 14 residues. CDR3 loop: CASSLPWEGSPLHF. For the CDR3, the DNA is TGTGCCAGCTCGCTTCCCTGGGAGGGGTCACCCCTCCACTTT. The complete variable domain, with remaining parts taken from reference TRBV18 and TRBJ1-6, reads NAGVMQNPRHLVRRRGQEARLRCSPMKGHSHVYWYRQLPEEGLKFMVYLQKENIIDESGMPKERFSAEFPKEGPSILRIQQVVRGDSAAYFCASSLPWEGSPLHFGNGTRLTVT.

This clonotype was counted a few times. The rearrangement uses TRBV7-9 and TRBJ1-2; TRBD1 is a possible D gene (6 bases). Germline V gene lookup returns CDR1 SEHNR and CDR2 FQNEAQ (reference sequence). Trimming cost V 1 base and J 6 bases, with 12 bases left between them. This CDR3 has 14 residues. The CDR3 DNA is TGTGCCAGCAGCTTAGTAGGGGGGGGCGATGGCTACACCTTC. The encoded protein is CASSLVGGGDGYTF.

There are many counts of this clonotype. The V call is TRBV7-2, the J call TRBJ2-3, with no clear D. The CDR3 loop spans 14 amino acids. Per germline, CDR1 SGHTA and CDR2 FQGNSA. The ends were cut back, 2 bases at V and 5 bases at J, with 11 bases in the middle. The CDR3 spells CASSLSWAGDTQYF. CDR3 DNA sequence: TGTGCCAGCAGCTTATCTTGGGCTGGAGATACGCAGTATTTT. The full variable domain, rest sourced from reference TRBV7-2 and TRBJ2-3, is GAGVSQSPSNKVTEKGKDVELRCDPISGHTALYWYRQSLGQGLEFLIYFQGNSAPDKSGLPSDRFSAERTGGSVSTLTIQRTQQEDSAVYLCASSLSWAGDTQYFGPGTRLTVL.

The table lists this clonotype with a few counts. The rearrangement links TRBV10-3 to TRBJ1-2; 10 bases line up with TRBD1. The CDR3 covers 14 residues. J was trimmed by 2 bases and V by 4 bases; bases with no gene match: 1. Looked up from germline, CDR1 is ENHRY and CDR2 is SYGVKD. The DNA of the CDR3 is TGTGCCATCAGTGCGGGACAGGGGAACTATGGCTACACCTTC. Its translation is CAISAGQGNYGYTF.

This clonotype came up a few times. The chain recombines TRBV20-1 with TRBJ2-7; tentative D call: TRBD2 (6 bases). V was trimmed by 0 bases and J by 5 bases, leaving 14 bases between them. Germline values: CDR1 DFQATT, CDR2 SNEGSKA (reference sequence). The CDR3 is 14 residues long. The CDR3 DNA reads as TGCAGTGCTAGAGAAGGGGCTAGCGTCAACGAGCAGTACTTC. It encodes CSAREGASVNEQYF.

V gene TRBV9 combines with J gene TRBJ1-1; 9 bases fit TRBD1. The CDR3 runs 14 residues. Losses at the gene ends were 0 bases for V and 7 bases for J; bases not matched to a gene: 4. Germline V CDR1 and CDR2: SGDLS, YYNGEE. For the CDR3, the DNA is TGTGCCAGCAGCGTAGCGGGACAGGGCAGTGAAGCTTTCTTT. As protein: CASSVAGQGSEAFF.

This clonotype was found a few times. The chain couples TRBV5-4 to TRBJ2-2; TRBD2 matches at 11 bases. Looked up from germline, CDR1 is SGHNT and CDR2 is YYREEE (reference sequence). This CDR3 has 16 residues. V shed 2 bases and J 5 bases; nucleotides not matched to a gene: 5. CDR3 region: CASSFPASGGTGELFF. In DNA form, the CDR3 reads TGTGCCAGCAGCTTTCCCGCTAGCGGGGGGACCGGGGAGCTGTTTTTT.

The J gene is TRBJ2-7, the V gene TRBV19; 13 nucleotides agree with TRBD2. Germline V gene lookup returns CDR1 LNHDA and CDR2 SQIVND (reference sequence). The CDR3 spans 17 residues. V dropped 7 bases and J dropped 1; count of bases not matched to a gene: 10. The chain's CDR3 is CASTRTSGGPPSYEQYF. The DNA for the CDR3 is TGTGCCAGTACTCGGACTAGCGGGGGCCCGCCATCCTACGAGCAGTACTTC.

In this sample, this clonotype turned up many times. The genes are TRBV7-2 and TRBJ2-5; D remains ambiguous. Between the trimmed V and J ends, which lost 0 bases and 4 bases, there was a span of 9 bases. This CDR3 contains 14 residues. Germline CDR1 and CDR2: SGHTA and FQGNSA. The CDR3: CASSLAGRTETQYF. The CDR3 coding sequence is TGTGCCAGCAGCTTAGCGGGTAGGACAGAGACCCAGTACTTC.

This clonotype was counted only a few times. V and J are TRBV15 and TRBJ2-5, with D unclear. Trimming pared 0 bases from V and 5 bases from J, leaving 13 bases between. The CDR3 totals 15 residues. Germline-derived CDR1 and CDR2 are LNHNV and YYDKDF (reference sequence). The CDR3 loop is CATSRDIGPEETQYF. The DNA of the CDR3 is TGTGCCACCAGCAGAGATATTGGACCTGAGGAGACCCAGTACTTC.

This clonotype was seen more than once but under ten times. V is TRBV5-5 and J is TRBJ2-1, with 8 bases aligning to TRBD2. J gave up 3 bases and V 3 bases, and 5 bases lay outside the gene matches. In germline, CDR1 is SGHKS, CDR2 YYEKEE (reference sequence). CDR3 length equals 15 residues. CDR3 DNA sequence: TGTGCCAGCAGCTGGATAGCGGGGCTCTACAATGAGCAGTTCTTC. Translating gives CASSWIAGLYNEQFF.